Below are 7 T cell receptor beta chains sequenced from a single sample in a study of T-cell reconstitution after alpha-beta-depleted transplantation in children. Preparing the TCRbeta library involved the use of unique molecular identifiers. MiXCR, run by TCRdb on the PCR reads, gives a single entry per CDR3 protein. The sample consists of hundreds of thousands of distinct CDR3 sequences, roughly 18% of them appearing once. Here the sequenced sample was PBMCs, mostly from graft donor cells, taken 360 days after TCRalphabeta/CD19-depleted stem cell transplant. The source is a male patient between 2 and 10 years old who had a stem cell transplant for acute lymphoblastic leukemia, so the T cells may come from the graft donor.

This clonotype occurred many times. The gene calls are TRBV19 and TRBJ2-1; tentative D call: TRBD1 (5 bases). V gave up 6 bases and J gave up 2 bases, with 17 bases separating them. Germline loops: CDR1 LNHDA, CDR2 SQIVND (reference sequence). The CDR3 loop spans 16 amino acids. CDR3 DNA sequence: TGTGCCAGTAGCTACACGGACAAGAACCCCTACAATGAGCAGTTCTTC. This translates into CASSYTDKNPYNEQFF.

This clonotype was seen a few times. V and J are TRBV7-8 and TRBJ1-1; no reliable D call. This CDR3 has 13 residues. V lost 1 base, J lost 10 bases, and 13 bases lay in between. The germline V gene has CDR1 SGHVS and CDR2 FQNEAQ. CDR3: CASSLDPAGLAFF. CDR3 nucleotides: TGTGCCAGCAGCTTAGACCCAGCCGGGTTAGCTTTCTTT.

The chain has TRBV5-5 and TRBJ2-7, with TRBD2 as a possible D gene (6 bases). The CDR3 has 14 amino acids. CDR1 is SGHKS and CDR2 is YYEKEE in the germline V gene (reference sequence). The V end lost 4 bases, the J end lost 5 bases, and 16 bases lay between the germline ends. CDR3 in DNA: TGTGCCAGCAGCCTGGAGGGTTCCCCCCACGAGCAGTACTTC. Amino acid sequence: CASSLEGSPHEQYF.

The chain recombines TRBV30 with TRBJ2-1; 9 bases are a match to TRBD2. Germline V CDR1 and CDR2: GTSNPN, SVGIG (reference sequence). This CDR3 is built from 15 residues. The V and J ends lost 3 bases and 0 bases, in that order; junction bases with no gene match: 3. As DNA, the CDR3 is TGTGCCTGGAGCCTAGCGGGGAGCTCCTACAATGAGCAGTTCTTC. It translates to CAWSLAGSSYNEQFF.

The chain couples TRBV29-1 to TRBJ2-7; D not certain. V dropped 7 bases and J dropped 0 bases, with 10 bases sitting between them. The CDR3 is 12 amino acids. The V gene's germline CDR1 is SQVTM and CDR2 ANQGSEA. DNA for the CDR3: TGCAGCGCAAAAATCCCCTCCTACGAGCAGTACTTC. This codes for CSAKIPSYEQYF.

V usage is TRBV27 and J usage is TRBJ2-7, with 9 positions matching TRBD1. This CDR3 comprises 15 residues. V was clipped by 3 bases and J by 7 bases; unmatched bases: 10. The germline gives CDR1 MNHEY, CDR2 SMNVEV (reference sequence). CDR3 sequence reads: CASSFSRDRVLEQYF. Here the CDR3 DNA reads TGTGCCAGCAGTTTTTCAAGGGACAGGGTTTTAGAGCAGTACTTC.

This clonotype was seen a few times. The chain combines TRBV5-1 with TRBJ1-1; D is unresolved. V dropped 0 bases and J dropped 4 bases, with 10 bases sitting between them. The length of the CDR3 is 14 residues. The V gene's germline CDR1 is SGHRS and CDR2 YFSETQ. The CDR3 DNA reads as TGCGCCAGCAGCTTGGAAGGGAAGGGCACTGAAGCTTTCTTT. It specifies CASSLEGKGTEAFF.